A single sample gave rise to the 24 T cell receptor beta chains below, sequenced in a study of breast tumors, draining lymph nodes, adjacent tissues. TCRdb re-called the multiplex PCR reads with MiXCR, one entry per CDR3 protein. The sample contains approximately 20,000 distinct CDR3 sequences, roughly 50% of which appear only once. The specimen was breast tumor tissue. These receptors were taken from a female donor with breast cancer. Some clones in this sample may be carry-over from other donors' samples.

In regard to this clonotype: The conserved final phenylalanine or tryptophan is absent from the CDR3, which likely points to a read error. The chain recombines TRBV6-1 with TRBJ2-5; no reliable D call. Germline V lookup: CDR1 MNHNS, CDR2 SASEGT. This CDR3 comprises 13 residues. The DNA of the CDR3 is TGTGCTAGCAGTTACTCTGCAGTCGAGACCCAGTACCTC. Translating gives CASSYSAVETQYL.

This clonotype was picked up many times. The genes are TRBV11-3 and TRBJ2-7; no firm D call. Trimming stripped 1 base from V and 1 base from J, with 8 bases between. The CDR3 extends over 14 amino acids. Germline loops: CDR1 SGHNT, CDR2 YENEEA. CDR3 in DNA: TGTGCCAGCAGCTTAGTCTCTACGTCCTACGAGCAGTACTTC. Its protein product is CASSLVSTSYEQYF.

The rearrangement uses TRBV20-1 and TRBJ1-2, with a weak D call TRBD1 (6 bases). The CDR3 loop spans 13 amino acids. V lost 0 bases and J 6 bases, leaving 11 bases between the germline ends. From germline, CDR1 is DFQATT and CDR2 SNEGSKA (reference sequence). The CDR3 sequence: CSAREGAGNGYTF. Here the CDR3 DNA reads TGCAGTGCTAGAGAGGGGGCAGGAAATGGCTACACCTTC.

On this clonotype: The junction does not match germline at one end; this may be a read error. The V and J genes are TRBV12-3 or TRBV12-4 and TRBJ1-3; D gene unclear. The CDR3 contains 15 residues. In DNA, the CDR3 is TGTGCCAGCAGTCTAGCGGCCTACTCTGGAAACACCATATATTTT. Translating it yields CASSLAAYSGNTIYF.

This clonotype was counted at least ten times. Since a much larger clone is just one base distant, this may be a read error. The gene calls are TRBV6-1 and TRBJ2-7; D uncertain. CDR1 and CDR2 from the germline V gene are MNHNS and SASEGT. The length of the CDR3 is 11 residues. V was shortened by 5 bases and J by 5 bases, with 7 bases between the two germline ends. DNA for the CDR3: TGTGCCAGCAGTCGGCGAGACGAGCAGTACTTC. This gives the protein CASSRRDEQYF.

This chain uses TRBV29-1 with TRBJ2-5; TRBD2 matches at 12 bases. With V trimmed by 3 bases and J by 4 bases, 12 bases remained unmatched. Per germline, CDR1 SQVTM and CDR2 ANQGSEA. The CDR3 is 17 residues long. This CDR3 reads CSVEYTTSGSFGETQYF. DNA of the CDR3: TGCAGCGTTGAGTACACGACTAGCGGGAGTTTTGGAGAGACCCAGTACTTC.

This clonotype was recorded many times. The CDR3, as DNA: TGTGCCAGCAGTGATTACTACAGGGAAGAAGAACTGTTTTTT. Amino acid sequence: CASSDYYREEELFF. The chain couples TRBV6-1 to TRBJ1-4; tentatively, D is TRBD1 (6 bases). The germline V gene encodes CDR1 MNHNS and CDR2 SASEGT. V shed 3 bases and J shed 12 bases, with 17 bases lying between them. The CDR3 has 14 residues.

The V call is TRBV3-1, the J call TRBJ1-2; D gene uncertain. Trimming removed 0 bases at V and 5 bases at J, with 10 bases between. Germline V gives CDR1 LGHDT, CDR2 YNNKEL (reference sequence). The CDR3 has 14 residues. CDR3 protein: CASSQESASYGYTF. The CDR3 region has the DNA TGTGCCAGCAGCCAAGAATCAGCTTCTTATGGCTACACCTTC.

This clonotype was counted ten times or more. One base away lies a much larger clone, so this may be a sequencing read error. V usage is TRBV20-1 and J usage is TRBJ2-3, with D perhaps matching TRBD2 (7 bases). The CDR3 consists of 15 residues. V lost 0 bases and J 0 bases, leaving 10 bases between the germline ends. The germline V gene has CDR1 DFQATT and CDR2 SNEGSKA (reference sequence). In DNA form, the CDR3 reads TGCAGTGCTAGAGATGGGGGGGCTAGCACAGATACGCAGTATTTT. Its protein product is CSARDGGASTDTQYF.

The chain recombines TRBV12-3 or TRBV12-4 with TRBJ1-5; D unresolved. V was pared by 1 base and J by 7 bases, with 8 bases between. This CDR3 is 13 amino acids long. The CDR3 DNA sequence: TGTGCCAGCAGTTTAGGGGCTGGGCAGCCCCAGCATTTT. Translating it yields CASSLGAGQPQHF.

This clonotype came up many times. The rearrangement joins TRBV7-9 to TRBJ2-3; TRBD1 matches at 9 bases. Losses at the gene ends were 5 bases for V and 4 bases for J; bases not matched to a gene: 7. CDR3 size: 15 residues. Germline CDR1 SEHNR, CDR2 FQNEAQ (reference sequence). In nucleotides, the CDR3 is TGTGCCAGCAGCCCAACAGGGGGCGAAGCAGATACGCAGTATTTT. This translates into CASSPTGGEADTQYF.

This chain links TRBV24-1 with TRBJ1-2; 9 bases are a match to TRBD1. This CDR3 has 14 amino acids. After removal of 4 bases from V and 6 bases from J, the junction contained 5 bases not matched to a gene. Per the germline V gene, CDR1 is KGHDR and CDR2 is SFDVKD. The CDR3 DNA reads TGTGCCACCAGTGAGTGGACAGGGGTAGATGGCTACACCTTC. This sequence encodes CATSEWTGVDGYTF.

The chain combines TRBV5-1 with TRBJ2-2; D gene unclear. Trimming removed 5 bases at V and 7 bases at J, with 15 bases between. This CDR3 spans 14 amino acids. Germline CDR1 SGHRS, CDR2 YFSETQ. CDR3 bases: TGCGCCAGCAGGGAAAGGACCAACGGCGGGGAGCTGTTTTTT. Amino acid sequence: CASRERTNGGELFF.

This clonotype has a count of ten or more. The chain uses TRBV7-9 and TRBJ2-1; D perhaps matches TRBD2 (5 bases). CDR3 length equals 17 residues. V gave up 4 bases and J gave up 1 base, with 17 bases separating them. Germline assignment: CDR1 SEHNR and CDR2 FQNEAQ (reference sequence). The CDR3 loop reads CASSSCCSPGSYNEQFF. Here the CDR3 DNA reads TGTGCCAGCAGCTCCTGTTGTAGCCCGGGGTCCTACAATGAGCAGTTCTTC.

The chain is built from TRBV3-1 and TRBJ1-4; TRBD1 is a possible D gene (5 bases). This CDR3 spans 15 amino acids. The germline V and J ends were trimmed by 1 base and 12 bases, with 18 bases remaining between them. Germline V lookup: CDR1 LGHDT, CDR2 YNNKEL (reference sequence). DNA of the CDR3: TGTGCCAGCAGCCAAGGGTCGGCAGGGAATGAGGAACTGTTTTTT. Translated, it gives CASSQGSAGNEELFF.

The table lists this clonotype with many counts. One junction end does not reproduce the germline sequence, and a read error may be involved. This chain links TRBV6-5 with TRBJ2-1; 7 nucleotides agree with TRBD1. Germline CDR1 MNHEY, CDR2 SVGAGI. This CDR3 is 16 amino acids long. The CDR3 nucleotides read TGTGCCAGCAGTCACTCGGGACAGATGGGTAACAATGAGCAGTTCTTC. This codes for CASSHSGQMGNNEQFF.

The chain carries TRBV19 and TRBJ1-1, with D possibly being TRBD1 (5 bases). In germline, CDR1 is LNHDA, CDR2 SQIVND (reference sequence). The V end lost 6 bases, the J end lost 0 bases, and 8 bases lay between the germline ends. The CDR3 runs to 13 residues. CDR3 protein: CASRDTMNTEAFF. The CDR3 bases are TGTGCCAGTAGGGACACTATGAACACTGAAGCTTTCTTT.

The gene calls are TRBV7-2 and TRBJ2-7, with unresolved D. V was cut by 8 bases and J by 3 bases, with 5 bases left in between. Germline-derived CDR1 and CDR2 are SGHTA and FQGNSA. The CDR3 consists of 10 residues. For the CDR3, the DNA is TGTGCCAGCTCGGGCTACGAGCAGTACTTC. Translated: CASSGYEQYF.

In this sample, this clonotype turned up many times. The J gene is TRBJ2-7, the V gene TRBV11-2; D possibly corresponds to TRBD2 (5 bases). V dropped 2 bases and J dropped 7 bases, with 15 bases sitting between them. This CDR3 is built from 14 residues. Germline CDR1 reads SGHAT; CDR2 reads FQNNGV. CDR3 in DNA: TGTGCCAGCAGCTTAACGGGAACGCCGGGGGAGCAGTACTTC. It encodes CASSLTGTPGEQYF.

This rearrangement joins TRBV24-1 to TRBJ2-3; 9 bases are a match to TRBD2. Germline V gives CDR1 KGHDR, CDR2 SFDVKD. The trim removed 5 bases at V and 3 bases at J, leaving 8 bases unmatched. The CDR3 spans 16 residues. The CDR3 spells CATSVHGTSLTDTQYF. The CDR3 nucleotides are TGTGCCACCAGTGTCCACGGGACTAGCCTTACAGATACGCAGTATTTT.

The chain has TRBV20-1 and TRBJ2-1; 11 bases fit TRBD2. Trimming took 6 bases from V and 1 from J; bases not matched to a gene: 14. The length of the CDR3 is 18 residues. Germline V gene lookup returns CDR1 DFQATT and CDR2 SNEGSKA (reference sequence). The CDR3 loop is CSASPQPGTSGSYNEQFF. For the CDR3, the DNA is TGCAGTGCCAGCCCTCAGCCAGGGACTAGCGGTTCCTACAATGAGCAGTTCTTC.

The chain employs TRBV10-1 and TRBJ1-2; tentatively, D is TRBD1 (5 bases). Germline V gives CDR1 WNHNN, CDR2 SYGVQD (reference sequence). CDR3 length equals 11 residues. Between the trimmed V and J ends, which lost 6 bases and 6 bases, there was a span of 8 bases. This CDR3 is CASSRVHGYTF. The DNA for the CDR3 is TGCGCCAGCAGCAGGGTCCATGGCTACACCTTC.

Ten or more counts support this clonotype. This rearrangement joins TRBV6-4 to TRBJ2-2; 9 bases line up with TRBD2. CDR1 MRHNA and CDR2 SNTAGT come from the germline V gene. Trimming removed 8 bases from V and 4 bases from J; junction bases left unmatched: 11. This CDR3 is built from 16 residues. In DNA form, the CDR3 reads TGTGCCAGCGCCGAAGCTAGCGGGAAGGGCACCGGGGAGCTGTTTTTT. It is translated as CASAEASGKGTGELFF.

This clonotype showed up just a few times. The V and J genes are TRBV29-1 and TRBJ2-1; no reliable D call. Germline V lookup: CDR1 SQVTM, CDR2 ANQGSEA. The CDR3 length is 14 residues. Trimming cost V 7 bases and J 12 bases, with 25 bases left between them. The CDR3 reads CSARSEPRPDWQFF. For the CDR3, the DNA is TGCAGCGCCCGTAGTGAACCACGGCCAGATTGGCAGTTCTTC.